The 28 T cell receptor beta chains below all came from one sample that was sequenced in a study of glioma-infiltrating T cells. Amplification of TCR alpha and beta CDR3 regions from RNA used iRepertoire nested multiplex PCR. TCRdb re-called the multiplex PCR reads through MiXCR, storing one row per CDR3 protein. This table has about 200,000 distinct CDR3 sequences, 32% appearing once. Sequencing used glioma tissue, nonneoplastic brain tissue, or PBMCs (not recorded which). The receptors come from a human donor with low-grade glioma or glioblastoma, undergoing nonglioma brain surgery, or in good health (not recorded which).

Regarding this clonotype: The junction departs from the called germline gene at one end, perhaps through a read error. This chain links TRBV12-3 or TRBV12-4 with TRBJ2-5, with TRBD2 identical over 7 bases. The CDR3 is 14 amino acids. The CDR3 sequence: CASTIAGLQATQYF. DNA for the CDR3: TGTGCCAGCACCATAGCGGGCCTCCAAGCGACCCAGTACTTC.

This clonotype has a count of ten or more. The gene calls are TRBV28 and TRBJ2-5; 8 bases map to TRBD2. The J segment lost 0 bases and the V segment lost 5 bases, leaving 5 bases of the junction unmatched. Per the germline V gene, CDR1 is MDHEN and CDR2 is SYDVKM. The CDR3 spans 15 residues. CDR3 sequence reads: CASSTFSGNQETQYF. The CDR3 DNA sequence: TGTGCCAGCAGTACCTTTAGCGGGAACCAAGAGACCCAGTACTTC.

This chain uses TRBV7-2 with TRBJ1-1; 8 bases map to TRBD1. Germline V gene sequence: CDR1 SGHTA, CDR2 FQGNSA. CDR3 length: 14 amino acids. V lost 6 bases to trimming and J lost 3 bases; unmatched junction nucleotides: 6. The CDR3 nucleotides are TGTGCCAGCAGTCTGGACAGGGCTGACACTGAAGCTTTCTTT. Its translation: CASSLDRADTEAFF.

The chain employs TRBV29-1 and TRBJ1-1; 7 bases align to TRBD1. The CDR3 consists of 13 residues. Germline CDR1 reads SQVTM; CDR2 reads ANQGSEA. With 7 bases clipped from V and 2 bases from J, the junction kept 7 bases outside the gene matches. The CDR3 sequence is CSAGQDLNTEAFF. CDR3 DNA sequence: TGCAGCGCCGGACAGGACCTCAACACTGAAGCTTTCTTT.

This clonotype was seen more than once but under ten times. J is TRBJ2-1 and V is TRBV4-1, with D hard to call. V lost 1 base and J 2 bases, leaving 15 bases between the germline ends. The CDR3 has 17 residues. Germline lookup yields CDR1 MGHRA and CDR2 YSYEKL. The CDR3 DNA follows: TGCGCCAGCAGCCAAGCAACAGCAAATTCTCCCTACAATGAGCAGTTCTTC. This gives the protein CASSQATANSPYNEQFF.

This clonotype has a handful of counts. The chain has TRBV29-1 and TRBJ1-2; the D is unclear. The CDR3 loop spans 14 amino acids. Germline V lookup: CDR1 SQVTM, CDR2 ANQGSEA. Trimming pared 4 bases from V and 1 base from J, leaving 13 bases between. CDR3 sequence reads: CSVASRRINYGYTF. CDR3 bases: TGCAGCGTTGCTAGTCGACGAATTAACTATGGCTACACCTTC.

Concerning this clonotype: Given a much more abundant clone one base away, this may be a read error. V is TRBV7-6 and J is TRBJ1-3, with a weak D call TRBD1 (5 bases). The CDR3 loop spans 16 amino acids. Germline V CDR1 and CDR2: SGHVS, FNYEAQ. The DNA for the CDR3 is TGTGCCAGCAGCTCGGGGGTCAGAAACTCTGGAAGCACCATATATTTT. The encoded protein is CASSSGVRNSGSTIYF.

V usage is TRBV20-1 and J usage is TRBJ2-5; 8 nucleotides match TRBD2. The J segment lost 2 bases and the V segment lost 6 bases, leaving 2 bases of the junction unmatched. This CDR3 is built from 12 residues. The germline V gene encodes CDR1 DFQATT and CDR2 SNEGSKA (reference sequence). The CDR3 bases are TGCAGTGCCCGGGAGGGGCAAGAGACCCAGTACTTC. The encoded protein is CSAREGQETQYF.

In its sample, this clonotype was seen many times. The CDR3 protein is CASSSRLAGRTDTQYF. The CDR3 bases are TGTGCCAGCAGCTCCCGACTAGCGGGCCGCACAGATACGCAGTATTTT. V usage is TRBV7-2 and J usage is TRBJ2-3; TRBD2 agrees at 10 bases. The length of the CDR3 is 16 residues. Trimming removed 4 bases from V and 1 base from J; junction bases left unmatched: 5. Germline V gives CDR1 SGHTA, CDR2 FQGNSA.

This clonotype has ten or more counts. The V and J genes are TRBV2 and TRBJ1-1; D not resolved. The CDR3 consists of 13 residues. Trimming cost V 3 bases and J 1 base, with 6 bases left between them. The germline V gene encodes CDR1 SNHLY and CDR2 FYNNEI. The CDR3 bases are TGTGCCAGCAGTGAGCGGAGGAACACTGAAGCTTTCTTT. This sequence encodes CASSERRNTEAFF.

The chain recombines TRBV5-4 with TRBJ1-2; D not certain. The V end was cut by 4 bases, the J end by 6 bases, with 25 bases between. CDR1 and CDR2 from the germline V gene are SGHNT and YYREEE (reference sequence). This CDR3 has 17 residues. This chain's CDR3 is CASSPGITMALGHGYTF. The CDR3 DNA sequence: TGTGCCAGCAGCCCCGGGATAACTATGGCCCTAGGGCATGGCTACACCTTC.

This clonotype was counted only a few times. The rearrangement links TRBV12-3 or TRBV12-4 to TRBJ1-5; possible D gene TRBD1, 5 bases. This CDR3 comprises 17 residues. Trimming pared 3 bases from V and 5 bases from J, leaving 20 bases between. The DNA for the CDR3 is TGTGCCAGCAGTTTTAGGGTGACAGCTTTTATAGATCAGCCCCAGCATTTT. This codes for CASSFRVTAFIDQPQHF.

The CDR3 nucleotides are TGCGCCAGCAGCCAAGATATTTGGGTACAAGAGACCCAGTACTTC. Residues: CASSQDIWVQETQYF. The genes are TRBV4-1 and TRBJ2-5; D gene ambiguous. With 0 bases removed from V and 2 bases from J, the gap between germline ends came to 10 bases. Germline CDR1 and CDR2: MGHRA and YSYEKL. This CDR3 is 15 amino acids long.

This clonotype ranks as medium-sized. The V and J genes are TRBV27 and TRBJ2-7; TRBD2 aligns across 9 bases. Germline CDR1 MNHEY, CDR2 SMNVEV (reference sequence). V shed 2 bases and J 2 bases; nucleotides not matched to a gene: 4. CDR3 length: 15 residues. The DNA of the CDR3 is TGTGCCAGCAGTTTACAACTAGCGGGCCCCTACGAGCAGTACTTC. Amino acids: CASSLQLAGPYEQYF.

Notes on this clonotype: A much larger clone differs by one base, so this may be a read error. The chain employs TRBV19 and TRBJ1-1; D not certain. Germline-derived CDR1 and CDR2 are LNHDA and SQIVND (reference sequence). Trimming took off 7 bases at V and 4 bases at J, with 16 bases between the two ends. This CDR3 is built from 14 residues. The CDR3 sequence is CASTMGWEGTEAFF. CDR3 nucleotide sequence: TGTGCCAGTACTATGGGTTGGGAGGGCACTGAAGCTTTCTTT.

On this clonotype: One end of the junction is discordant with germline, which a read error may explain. The CDR3 bases are TGTGCCAGCAGCGTAGCGGGGCTGGCTAAGTATGGCTACACCTTC. The encoded protein is CASSVAGLAKYGYTF. This chain links TRBV9 with TRBJ1-2; possibly TRBD1 for D (5 bases). Germline-derived CDR1 and CDR2 are SGDLS and YYNGEE. CDR3 size: 15 residues.

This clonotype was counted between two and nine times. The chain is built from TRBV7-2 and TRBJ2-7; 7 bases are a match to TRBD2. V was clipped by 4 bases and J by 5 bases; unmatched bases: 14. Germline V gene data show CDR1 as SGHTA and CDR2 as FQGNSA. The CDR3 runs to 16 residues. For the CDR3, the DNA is TGTGCCAGCAGCTCGACCCACCGGGACTATGGAAACGAGCAGTACTTC. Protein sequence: CASSSTHRDYGNEQYF.

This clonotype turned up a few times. CDR3 DNA sequence: TGTGCCAGCAGTCGAGACACCAATGAGCAGTTCTTC. It encodes CASSRDTNEQFF. The chain joins TRBV12-3 or TRBV12-4 to TRBJ2-1, with no clear D. V lost 5 bases and J lost 6, with 8 bases in between. CDR3 length: 12 residues.

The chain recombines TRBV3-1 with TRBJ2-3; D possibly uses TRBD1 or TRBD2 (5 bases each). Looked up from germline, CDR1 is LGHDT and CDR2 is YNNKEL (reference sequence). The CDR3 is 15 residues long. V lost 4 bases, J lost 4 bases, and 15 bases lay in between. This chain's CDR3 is CASSRGGPPPDTQYF. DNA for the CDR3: TGTGCCAGCAGCCGTGGGGGACCCCCTCCAGATACGCAGTATTTT.

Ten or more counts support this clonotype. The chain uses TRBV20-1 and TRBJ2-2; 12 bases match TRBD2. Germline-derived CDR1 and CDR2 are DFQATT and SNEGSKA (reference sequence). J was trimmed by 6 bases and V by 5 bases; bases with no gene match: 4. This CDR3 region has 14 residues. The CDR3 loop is CSALRTSGAGELFF. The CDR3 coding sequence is TGCAGTGCTCTCAGGACTAGCGGGGCCGGGGAGCTGTTTTTT.

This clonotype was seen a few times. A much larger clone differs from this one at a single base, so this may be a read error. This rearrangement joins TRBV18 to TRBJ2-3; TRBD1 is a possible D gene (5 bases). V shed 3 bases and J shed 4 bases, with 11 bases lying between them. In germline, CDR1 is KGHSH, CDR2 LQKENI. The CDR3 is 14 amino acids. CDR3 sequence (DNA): TGTGCCAGCTCACCGGGGCCTACTGCAGATACGCAGTATTTT. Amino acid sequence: CASSPGPTADTQYF. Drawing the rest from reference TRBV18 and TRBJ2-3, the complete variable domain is NAGVMQNPRHLVRRRGQEARLRCSPMKGHSHVYWYRQLPEEGLKFMVYLQKENIIDESGMPKERFSAEFPKEGPSILRIQQVVRGDSAAYFCASSPGPTADTQYFGPGTRLTVL.

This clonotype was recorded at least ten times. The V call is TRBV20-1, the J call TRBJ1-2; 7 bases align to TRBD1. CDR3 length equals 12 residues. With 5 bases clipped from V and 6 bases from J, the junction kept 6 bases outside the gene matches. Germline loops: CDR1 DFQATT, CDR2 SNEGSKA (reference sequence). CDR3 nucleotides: TGCAGTGCTTCAGGACAGGCGGATGGCTACACCTTC. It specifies CSASGQADGYTF.

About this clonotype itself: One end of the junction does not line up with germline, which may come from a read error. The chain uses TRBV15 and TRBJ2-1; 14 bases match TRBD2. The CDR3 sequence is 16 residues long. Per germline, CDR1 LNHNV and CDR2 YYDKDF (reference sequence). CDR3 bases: TGTGCCACCAGCAGCCCGGGACTAGCGGGAGCGAGTGAGCGGTTCTTC. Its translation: CATSSPGLAGASERFF.

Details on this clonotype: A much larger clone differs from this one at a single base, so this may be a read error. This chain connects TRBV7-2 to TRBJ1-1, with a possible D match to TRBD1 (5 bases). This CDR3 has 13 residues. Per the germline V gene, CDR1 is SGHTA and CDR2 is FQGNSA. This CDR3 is CAGSSQGDTEAFF. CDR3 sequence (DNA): TGTGCCGGCAGCTCCCAGGGAGACACTGAAGCTTTCTTT.

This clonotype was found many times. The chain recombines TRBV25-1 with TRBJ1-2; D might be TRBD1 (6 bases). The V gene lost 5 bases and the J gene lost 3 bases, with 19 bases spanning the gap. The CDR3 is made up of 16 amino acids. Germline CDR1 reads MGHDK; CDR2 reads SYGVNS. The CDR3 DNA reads TGTGCCAGCAGTCGTCAGGGGTCCTACCCTGACTATGGCTACACCTTC. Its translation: CASSRQGSYPDYGYTF.

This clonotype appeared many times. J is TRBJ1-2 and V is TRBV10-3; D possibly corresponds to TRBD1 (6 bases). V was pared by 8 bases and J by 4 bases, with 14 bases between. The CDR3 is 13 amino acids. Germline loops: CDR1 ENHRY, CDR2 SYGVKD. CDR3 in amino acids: CAIYTGTRYGYTF. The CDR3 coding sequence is TGTGCCATCTACACAGGGACCCGCTATGGCTACACCTTC.

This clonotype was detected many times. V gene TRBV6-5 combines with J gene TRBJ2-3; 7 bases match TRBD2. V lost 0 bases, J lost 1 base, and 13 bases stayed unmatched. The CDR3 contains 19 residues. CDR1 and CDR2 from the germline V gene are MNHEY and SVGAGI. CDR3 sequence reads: CASSYSRGSPAGRTDTQYF. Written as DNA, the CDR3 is TGTGCCAGCAGTTACTCGAGAGGGTCCCCAGCGGGGCGCACAGATACGCAGTATTTT.

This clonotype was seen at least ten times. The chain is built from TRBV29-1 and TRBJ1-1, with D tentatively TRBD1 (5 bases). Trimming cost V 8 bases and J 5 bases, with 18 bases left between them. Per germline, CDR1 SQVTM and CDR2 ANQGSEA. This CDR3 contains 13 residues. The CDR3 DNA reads TGCAGCTTCTGCCAGGGAGGAGAGACTGAAGCTTTCTTT. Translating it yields CSFCQGGETEAFF. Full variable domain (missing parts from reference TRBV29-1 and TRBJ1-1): SAVISQKPSRDICQRGTSLTIQCQVDSQVTMMFWYRQQPGQSLTLIATANQGSEATYESGFVIDKFPISRPNLTFSTLTVSNMSPEDSSIYLCSFCQGGETEAFFGQGTRLTVV.